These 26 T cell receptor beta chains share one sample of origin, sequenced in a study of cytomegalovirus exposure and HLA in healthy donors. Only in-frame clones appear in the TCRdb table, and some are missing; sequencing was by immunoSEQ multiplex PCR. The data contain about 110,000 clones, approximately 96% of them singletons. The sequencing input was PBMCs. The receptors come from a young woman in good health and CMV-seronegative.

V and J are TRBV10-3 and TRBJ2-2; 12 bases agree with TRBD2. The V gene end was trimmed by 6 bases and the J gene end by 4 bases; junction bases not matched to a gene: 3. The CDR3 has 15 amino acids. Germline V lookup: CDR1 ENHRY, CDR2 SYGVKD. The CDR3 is CAIRPGLAGTGELFF. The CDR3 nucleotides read TGTGCCATCAGACCGGGACTAGCGGGCACCGGGGAGCTGTTTTTT.

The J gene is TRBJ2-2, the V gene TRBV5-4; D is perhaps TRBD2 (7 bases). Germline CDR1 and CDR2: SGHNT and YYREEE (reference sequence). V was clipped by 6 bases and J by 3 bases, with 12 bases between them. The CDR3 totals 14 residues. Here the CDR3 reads CASTRGGDTGELFF. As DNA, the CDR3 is TGTGCCAGCACGCGAGGGGGGGACACCGGGGAGCTGTTTTTT. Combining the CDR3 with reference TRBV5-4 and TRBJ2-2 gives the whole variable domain ETGVTQSPTHLIKTRGQQVTLRCSSQSGHNTVSWYQQALGQGPQFIFQYYREEENGRGNFPPRFSGLQFPNYSSELNVNALELDDSALYLCASTRGGDTGELFFGEGSRLTVL.

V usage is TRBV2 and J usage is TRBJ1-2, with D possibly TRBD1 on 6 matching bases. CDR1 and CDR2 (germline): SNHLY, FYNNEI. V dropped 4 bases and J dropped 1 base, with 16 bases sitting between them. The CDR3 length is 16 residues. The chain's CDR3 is CASSAFRTASNYGYTF. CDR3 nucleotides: TGTGCCAGCAGTGCCTTCCGGACAGCTAGTAACTATGGCTACACCTTC.

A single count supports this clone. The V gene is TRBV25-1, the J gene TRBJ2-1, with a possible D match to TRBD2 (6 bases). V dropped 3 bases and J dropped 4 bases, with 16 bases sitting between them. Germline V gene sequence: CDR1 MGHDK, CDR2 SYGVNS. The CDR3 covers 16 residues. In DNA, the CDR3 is TGTGCCAGCAGTGATTCGGGTAGCGGCGATTACAATGAGCAGTTCTTC. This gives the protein CASSDSGSGDYNEQFF.

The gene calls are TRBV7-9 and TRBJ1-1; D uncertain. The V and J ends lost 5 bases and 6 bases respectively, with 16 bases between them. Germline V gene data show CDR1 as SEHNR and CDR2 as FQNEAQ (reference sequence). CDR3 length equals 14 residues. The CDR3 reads CASSPTGGVAEAFF. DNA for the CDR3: TGTGCCAGCAGCCCCACCGGCGGGGTCGCTGAAGCTTTCTTT.

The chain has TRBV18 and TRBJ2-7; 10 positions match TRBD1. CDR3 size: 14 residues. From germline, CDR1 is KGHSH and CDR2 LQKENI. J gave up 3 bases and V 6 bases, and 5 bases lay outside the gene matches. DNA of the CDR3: TGTGCCAGCTCCCCCGGGGACAGGGGCTACGAGCAGTACTTC. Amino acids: CASSPGDRGYEQYF.

The CDR3 DNA reads TGCGCCAGCAGCTTCGCCCCTAGCGGGGTCGGCACAGATACGCAGTATTTT. As protein: CASSFAPSGVGTDTQYF. J is TRBJ2-3 and V is TRBV5-1; 9 positions agree with TRBD2. CDR1 SGHRS and CDR2 YFSETQ come from the germline V gene. The junction had 8 bases not matched to a gene; V was cut back by 2 bases and J by 1 base. CDR3 length: 17 amino acids. Full variable domain (outside the CDR3, taken from reference TRBV5-1 and TRBJ2-3): KAGVTQTPRYLIKTRGQQVTLSCSPISGHRSVSWYQQTPGQGLQFLFEYFSETQRNKGNFPGRFSGRQFSNSRSEMNVSTLELGDSALYLCASSFAPSGVGTDTQYFGPGTRLTVL.

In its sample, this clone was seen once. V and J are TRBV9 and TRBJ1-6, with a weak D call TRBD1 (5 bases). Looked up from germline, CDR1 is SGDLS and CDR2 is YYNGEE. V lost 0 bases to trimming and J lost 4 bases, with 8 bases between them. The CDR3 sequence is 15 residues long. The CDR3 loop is CASSVGQLYNSPLHF. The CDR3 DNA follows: TGTGCCAGCAGCGTAGGACAGCTTTATAATTCACCCCTCCACTTT.

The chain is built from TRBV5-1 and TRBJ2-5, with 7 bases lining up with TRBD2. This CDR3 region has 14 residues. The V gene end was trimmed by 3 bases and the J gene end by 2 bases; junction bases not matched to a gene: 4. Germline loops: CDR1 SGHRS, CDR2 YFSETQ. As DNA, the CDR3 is TGCGCCAGCAGCTCGGGAGCGGGGCAAGAGACCCAGTACTTC. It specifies CASSSGAGQETQYF.

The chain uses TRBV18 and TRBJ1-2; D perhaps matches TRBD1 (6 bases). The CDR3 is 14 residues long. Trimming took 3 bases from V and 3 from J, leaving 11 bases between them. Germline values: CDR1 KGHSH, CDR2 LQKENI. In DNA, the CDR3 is TGTGCCAGCTCACCGTCGGGGGGCCACTATGGCTACACCTTC. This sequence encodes CASSPSGGHYGYTF.

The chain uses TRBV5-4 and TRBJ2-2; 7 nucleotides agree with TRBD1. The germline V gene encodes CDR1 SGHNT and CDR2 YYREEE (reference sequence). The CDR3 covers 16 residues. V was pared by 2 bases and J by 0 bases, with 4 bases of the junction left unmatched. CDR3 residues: CASSFPGTANTGELFF. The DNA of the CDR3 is TGTGCCAGCAGCTTCCCCGGGACAGCGAACACCGGGGAGCTGTTTTTT.

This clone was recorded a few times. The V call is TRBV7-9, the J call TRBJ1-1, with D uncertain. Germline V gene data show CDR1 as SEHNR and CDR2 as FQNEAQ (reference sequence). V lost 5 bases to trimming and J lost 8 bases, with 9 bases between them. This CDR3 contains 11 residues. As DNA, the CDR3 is TGTGCCAGCAGCGGTGGGAGGGAAGCTTTCTTT. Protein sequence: CASSGGREAFF.

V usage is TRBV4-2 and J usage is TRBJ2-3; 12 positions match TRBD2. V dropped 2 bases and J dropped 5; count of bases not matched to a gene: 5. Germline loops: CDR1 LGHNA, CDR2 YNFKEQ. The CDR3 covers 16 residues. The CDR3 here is CASSQPTSGGGDTQYF. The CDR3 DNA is TGTGCCAGCAGCCAACCGACTAGCGGGGGTGGAGATACGCAGTATTTT.

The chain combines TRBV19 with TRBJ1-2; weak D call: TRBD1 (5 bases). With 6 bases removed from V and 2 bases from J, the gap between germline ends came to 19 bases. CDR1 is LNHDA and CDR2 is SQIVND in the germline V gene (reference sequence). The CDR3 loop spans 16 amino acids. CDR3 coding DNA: TGTGCCAGTAGAACCATAATTACACAGGAGAACTATGGCTACACCTTC. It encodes CASRTIITQENYGYTF. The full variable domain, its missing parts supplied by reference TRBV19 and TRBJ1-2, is DGGITQSPKYLFRKEGQNVTLSCEQNLNHDAMYWYRQDPGQGLRLIYYSQIVNDFQKGDIAEGYSVSREKKESFPLTVTSAQKNPTAFYLCASRTIITQENYGYTFGSGTRLTVV.

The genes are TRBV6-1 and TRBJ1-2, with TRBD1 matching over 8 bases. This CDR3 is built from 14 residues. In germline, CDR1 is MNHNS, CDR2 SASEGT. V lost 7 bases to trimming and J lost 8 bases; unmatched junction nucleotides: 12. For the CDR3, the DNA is TGTGCCAGCAATCCCAGGGGGCAGGTAGTAGGCTACACCTTC. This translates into CASNPRGQVVGYTF.

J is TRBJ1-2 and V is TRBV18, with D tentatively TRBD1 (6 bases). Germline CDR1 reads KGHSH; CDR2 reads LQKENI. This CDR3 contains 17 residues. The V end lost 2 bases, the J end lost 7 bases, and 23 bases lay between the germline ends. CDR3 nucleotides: TGTGCCAGCTCACCAGAAGTACGACAGGACCTCAAGGGTGGCTACACCTTC. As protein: CASSPEVRQDLKGGYTF.

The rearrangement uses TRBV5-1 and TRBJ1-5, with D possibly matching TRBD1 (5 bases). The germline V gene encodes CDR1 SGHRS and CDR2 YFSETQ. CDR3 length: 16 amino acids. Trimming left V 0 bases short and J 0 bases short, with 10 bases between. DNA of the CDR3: TGCGCCAGCAGCTTGGAGGGGATTAATAGCAATCAGCCCCAGCATTTT. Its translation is CASSLEGINSNQPQHF.

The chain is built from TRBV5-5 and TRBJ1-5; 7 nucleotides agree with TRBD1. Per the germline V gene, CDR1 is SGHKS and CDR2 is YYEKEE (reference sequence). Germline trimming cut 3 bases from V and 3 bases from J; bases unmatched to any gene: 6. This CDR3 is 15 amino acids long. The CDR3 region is CASSSRGVPNQPQHF. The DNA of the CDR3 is TGTGCCAGCAGCTCCAGGGGGGTACCCAATCAGCCCCAGCATTTT.

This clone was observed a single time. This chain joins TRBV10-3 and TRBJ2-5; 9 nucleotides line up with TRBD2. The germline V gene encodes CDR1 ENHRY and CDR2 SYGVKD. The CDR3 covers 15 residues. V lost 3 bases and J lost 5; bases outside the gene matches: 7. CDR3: CAISEGAGGKETQYF. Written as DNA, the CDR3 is TGTGCCATCAGTGAAGGCGCGGGGGGGAAGGAGACCCAGTACTTC.

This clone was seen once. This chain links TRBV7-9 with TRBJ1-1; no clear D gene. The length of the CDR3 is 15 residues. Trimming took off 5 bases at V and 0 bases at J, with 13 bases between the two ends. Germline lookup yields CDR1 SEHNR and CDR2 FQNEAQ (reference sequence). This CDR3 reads CASSPLPTLNTEAFF. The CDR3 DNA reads TGTGCCAGCAGCCCCCTACCTACCCTGAACACTGAAGCTTTCTTT.

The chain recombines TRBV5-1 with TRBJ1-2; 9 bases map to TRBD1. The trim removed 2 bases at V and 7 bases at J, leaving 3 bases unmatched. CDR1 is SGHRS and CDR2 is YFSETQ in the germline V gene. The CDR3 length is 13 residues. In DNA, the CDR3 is TGCGCCAGCAGCTTCGGACAGGGGATTGGCTACACCTTC. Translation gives CASSFGQGIGYTF.

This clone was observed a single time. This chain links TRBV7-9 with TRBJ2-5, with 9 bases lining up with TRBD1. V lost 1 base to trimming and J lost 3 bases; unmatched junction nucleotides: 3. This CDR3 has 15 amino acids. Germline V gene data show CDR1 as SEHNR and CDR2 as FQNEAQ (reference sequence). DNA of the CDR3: TGTGCCAGCAGCTTAGTGACAGGGGGTGAAGAGACCCAGTACTTC. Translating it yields CASSLVTGGEETQYF.

The CDR3 spells CASSVGSGGASEQFF. Here the CDR3 DNA reads TGTGCCAGCAGCGTAGGGAGCGGGGGGGCTAGTGAGCAGTTCTTC. The V gene is TRBV9, the J gene TRBJ2-1, with TRBD2 matching 10 bases. CDR3 size: 15 residues. Germline-derived CDR1 and CDR2 are SGDLS and YYNGEE. V lost 0 bases to trimming and J lost 9 bases; unmatched junction nucleotides: 6. Based on the CDR3 plus reference TRBV9 and TRBJ2-1, the full variable domain is DSGVTQTPKHLITATGQRVTLRCSPRSGDLSVYWYQQSLDQGLQFLIQYYNGEERAKGNILERFSAQQFPDLHSELNLSSLELGDSALYFCASSVGSGGASEQFFGPGTRLTVL.

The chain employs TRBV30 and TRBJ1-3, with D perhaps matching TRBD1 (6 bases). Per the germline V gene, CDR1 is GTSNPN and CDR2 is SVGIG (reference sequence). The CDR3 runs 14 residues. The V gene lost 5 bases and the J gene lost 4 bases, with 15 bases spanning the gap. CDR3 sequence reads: CAWAVGGPGNTIYF. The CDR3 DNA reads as TGTGCCTGGGCGGTGGGGGGGCCAGGAAACACCATATATTTT. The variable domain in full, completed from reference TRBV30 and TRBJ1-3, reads SQTIHQWPATLVQPVGSPLSLECTVEGTSNPNLYWYRQAAGRGLQLLFYSVGIGQISSEVPQNLSASRPQDRQFILSSKKLLLSDSGFYLCAWAVGGPGNTIYFGEGSWLTVV.

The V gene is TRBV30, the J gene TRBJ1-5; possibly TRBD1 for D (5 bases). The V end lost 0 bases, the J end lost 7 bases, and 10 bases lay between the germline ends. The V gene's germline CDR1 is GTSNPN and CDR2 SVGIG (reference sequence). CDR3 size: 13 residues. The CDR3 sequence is CAWSVRGNQPQHF. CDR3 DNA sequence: TGTGCCTGGAGTGTAAGGGGAAACCAGCCCCAGCATTTT.

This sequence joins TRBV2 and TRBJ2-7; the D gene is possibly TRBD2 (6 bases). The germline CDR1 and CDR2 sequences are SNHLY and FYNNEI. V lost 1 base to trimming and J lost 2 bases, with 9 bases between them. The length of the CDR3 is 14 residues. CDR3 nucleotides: TGTGCCAGCAGTGAAGGCGGAGGGGCCTACGAGCAGTACTTC. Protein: CASSEGGGAYEQYF.